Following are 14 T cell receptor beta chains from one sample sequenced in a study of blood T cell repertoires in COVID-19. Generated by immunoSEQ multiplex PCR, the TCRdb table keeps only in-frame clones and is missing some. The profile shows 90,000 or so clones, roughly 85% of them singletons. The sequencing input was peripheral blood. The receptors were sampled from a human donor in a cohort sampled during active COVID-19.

The CDR3 loop is CASSLARQGRINEQFF. For the CDR3, the DNA is TGTGCCAGCAGCTTAGCACGACAGGGAAGGATCAATGAGCAGTTCTTC. V gene TRBV7-6 combines with J gene TRBJ2-1; TRBD1 matches 7 bases. This CDR3 has 16 amino acids. CDR1 SGHVS and CDR2 FNYEAQ come from the germline V gene. V lost 0 bases and J lost 6; bases outside the gene matches: 8.

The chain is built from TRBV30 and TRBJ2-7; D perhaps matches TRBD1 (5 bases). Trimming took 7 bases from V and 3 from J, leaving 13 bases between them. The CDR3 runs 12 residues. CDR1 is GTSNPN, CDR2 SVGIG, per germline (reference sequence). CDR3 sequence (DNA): TGTGCCTTTCAGACAGTTATCTACGAGCAGTACTTC. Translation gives CAFQTVIYEQYF.

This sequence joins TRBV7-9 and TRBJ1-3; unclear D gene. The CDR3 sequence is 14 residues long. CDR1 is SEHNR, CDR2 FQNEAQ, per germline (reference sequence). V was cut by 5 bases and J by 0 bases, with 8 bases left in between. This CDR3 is CASSLGVSGNTIYF. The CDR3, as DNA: TGTGCCAGCAGCCTCGGAGTCTCTGGAAACACCATATATTTT.

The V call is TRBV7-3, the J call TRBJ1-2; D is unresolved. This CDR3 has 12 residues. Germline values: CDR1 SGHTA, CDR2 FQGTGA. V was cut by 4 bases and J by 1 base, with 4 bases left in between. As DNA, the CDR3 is TGTGCCAGCAGCTCTGTTAACTATGGCTACACCTTC. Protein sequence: CASSSVNYGYTF.

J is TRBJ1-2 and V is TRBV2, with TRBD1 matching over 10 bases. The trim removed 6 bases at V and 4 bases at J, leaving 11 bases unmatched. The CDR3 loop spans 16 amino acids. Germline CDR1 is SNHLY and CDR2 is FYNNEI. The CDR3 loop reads CASSAVDRGFGYGYTF. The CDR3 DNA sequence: TGTGCCAGCAGCGCCGTGGACAGGGGGTTTGGCTATGGCTACACCTTC.

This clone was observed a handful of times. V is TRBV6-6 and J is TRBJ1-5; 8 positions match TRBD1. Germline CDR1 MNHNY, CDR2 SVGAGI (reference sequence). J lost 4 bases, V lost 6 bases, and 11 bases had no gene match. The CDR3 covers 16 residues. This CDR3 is CASSHDRGRVNQPQHF. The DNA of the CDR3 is TGTGCCAGCAGCCACGACAGGGGTCGGGTTAATCAGCCCCAGCATTTT.

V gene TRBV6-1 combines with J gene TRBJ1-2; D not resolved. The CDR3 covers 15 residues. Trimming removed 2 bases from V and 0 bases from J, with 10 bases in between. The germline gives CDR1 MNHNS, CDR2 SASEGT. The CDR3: CASSEMEIANYGYTF. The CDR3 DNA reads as TGTGCCAGCAGTGAAATGGAGATAGCTAACTATGGCTACACCTTC.

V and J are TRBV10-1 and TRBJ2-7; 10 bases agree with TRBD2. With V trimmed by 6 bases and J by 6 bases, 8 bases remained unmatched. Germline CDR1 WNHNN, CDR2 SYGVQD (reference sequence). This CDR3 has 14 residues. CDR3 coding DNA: TGCGCCAGCAGCACCAGCGGGAGGGCCTCCGAGCAGTACTTC. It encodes CASSTSGRASEQYF.

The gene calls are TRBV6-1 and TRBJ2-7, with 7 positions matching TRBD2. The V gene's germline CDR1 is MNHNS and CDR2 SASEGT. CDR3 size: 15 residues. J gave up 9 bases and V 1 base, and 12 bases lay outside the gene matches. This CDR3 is CASSEDAAGILRQYF. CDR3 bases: TGTGCCAGCAGTGAAGACGCAGCGGGAATATTGCGGCAGTACTTC.

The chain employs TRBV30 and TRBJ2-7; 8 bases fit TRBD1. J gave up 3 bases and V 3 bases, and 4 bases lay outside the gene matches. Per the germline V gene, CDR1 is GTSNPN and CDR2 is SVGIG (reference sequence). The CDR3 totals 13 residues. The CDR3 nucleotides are TGTGCCTGGAGGCAACAGGGGGTCTACGAGCAGTACTTC. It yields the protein CAWRQQGVYEQYF.

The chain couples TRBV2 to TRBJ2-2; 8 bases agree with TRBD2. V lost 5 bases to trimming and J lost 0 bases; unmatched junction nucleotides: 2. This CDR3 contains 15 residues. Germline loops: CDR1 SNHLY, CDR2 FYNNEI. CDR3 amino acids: CASSWTSPNTGELFF. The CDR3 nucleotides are TGTGCCAGCAGTTGGACTAGCCCGAACACCGGGGAGCTGTTTTTT.

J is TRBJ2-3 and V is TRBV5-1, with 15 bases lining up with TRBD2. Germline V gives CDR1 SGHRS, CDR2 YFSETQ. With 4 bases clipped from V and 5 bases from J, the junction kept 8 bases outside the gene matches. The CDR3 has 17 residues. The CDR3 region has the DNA TGCGCCAGCAGCAAAGGGACTAGCGGGGGGCAGGGAGATACGCAGTATTTT. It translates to CASSKGTSGGQGDTQYF.

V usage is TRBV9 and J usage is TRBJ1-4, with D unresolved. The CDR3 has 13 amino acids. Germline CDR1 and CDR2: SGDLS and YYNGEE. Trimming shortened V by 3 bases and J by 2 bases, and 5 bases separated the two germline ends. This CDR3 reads CASSARTNEKLFF. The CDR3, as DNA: TGTGCCAGCAGCGCCCGGACTAATGAAAAACTGTTTTTT.

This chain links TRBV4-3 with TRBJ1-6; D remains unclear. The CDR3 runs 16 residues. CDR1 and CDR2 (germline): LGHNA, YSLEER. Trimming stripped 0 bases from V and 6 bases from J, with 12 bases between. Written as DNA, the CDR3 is TGCGCCAGCAGCCAAGATCGGCGGTCGGGTAATTCACCCCTCCACTTT. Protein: CASSQDRRSGNSPLHF.